These 15 T cell receptor beta chains came from one sample sequenced in a study of blood T cell repertoires in COVID-19. This table comes from immunoSEQ multiplex PCR, and its TCRdb copy is limited to in-frame clones, with some not included. The data contain some 71,000 clones, approximately 80% of them singletons. The sample was peripheral blood. These receptor sequences come from a woman between 50 and 59 years old with acute or convalescent COVID-19.

The V call is TRBV4-2, the J call TRBJ2-1; D perhaps matches TRBD1 (5 bases). Germline V gives CDR1 LGHNA, CDR2 YNFKEQ. The length of the CDR3 is 16 residues. V shed 0 bases and J shed 4 bases, with 13 bases lying between them. The CDR3 DNA sequence: TGTGCCAGCAGCCAAGATGGGGCGGCCCGTTACAATGAGCAGTTCTTC. As protein: CASSQDGAARYNEQFF.

The chain has TRBV6-4 and TRBJ2-1; TRBD2 agrees at 10 bases. The CDR3 totals 13 residues. Per germline, CDR1 MRHNA and CDR2 SNTAGT. The V gene end was trimmed by 5 bases and the J gene end by 6 bases; junction bases not matched to a gene: 1. The CDR3 DNA is TGTGCCAGCAGTTTAGCGGGGGGCAATGAGCAGTTCTTC. It codes for CASSLAGGNEQFF.

The V gene is TRBV11-3, the J gene TRBJ1-1; D not certain. From germline, CDR1 is SGHNT and CDR2 YENEEA. Trimming removed 7 bases at V and 8 bases at J, with 11 bases between. The CDR3 length is 11 residues. The CDR3 region is CASKGGGEAFF. The CDR3 DNA sequence: TGTGCCAGCAAAGGTGGCGGAGAAGCTTTCTTT.

V is TRBV29-1 and J is TRBJ2-1; D call uncertain. Germline CDR1 reads SQVTM; CDR2 reads ANQGSEA. Trimming shortened V by 6 bases and J by 7 bases, and 19 bases separated the two germline ends. The CDR3 covers 14 residues. The CDR3 loop is CSVGVVEKLNEQFF. In DNA, the CDR3 is TGCAGCGTCGGAGTGGTGGAGAAGCTGAATGAGCAGTTCTTC.

V is TRBV6-2 or TRBV6-3 and J is TRBJ2-5, with 7 nucleotides matching TRBD2. The CDR3 sequence is 16 residues long. Germline CDR1 reads MNHEY; CDR2 reads SVGEGT. V lost 2 bases and J lost 4; bases outside the gene matches: 10. This CDR3 reads CASSYGWGRAPETQYF. CDR3 DNA: TGTGCCAGCAGTTACGGATGGGGGAGGGCCCCAGAGACCCAGTACTTC.

The rearrangement joins TRBV3-1 (or the pseudogene TRBV3-2) to TRBJ2-3; 10 bases are shared with TRBD1. J gave up 3 bases and V 2 bases, and 5 bases lay outside the gene matches. The germline V gene encodes CDR1 LGHDT and CDR2 YNNKEL (reference sequence). The CDR3 is made up of 16 amino acids. In DNA, the CDR3 is TGTGCCAGCAGCCAAACCGGGACAGGGGTAACAGATACGCAGTATTTT. This gives the protein CASSQTGTGVTDTQYF.

The chain links TRBV5-4 to TRBJ2-1, with 9 bases matching TRBD2. J lost 1 base, V lost 0 bases, and 5 bases had no gene match. The germline gives CDR1 SGHNT, CDR2 YYREEE (reference sequence). This CDR3 is 17 amino acids long. The DNA for the CDR3 is TGTGCCAGCAGCTTGGGGTTTGCGGGAGGGTCCTACAATGAGCAGTTCTTC. Amino acid sequence: CASSLGFAGGSYNEQFF. The whole variable domain, remainder taken from reference TRBV5-4 and TRBJ2-1, is ETGVTQSPTHLIKTRGQQVTLRCSSQSGHNTVSWYQQALGQGPQFIFQYYREEENGRGNFPPRFSGLQFPNYSSELNVNALELDDSALYLCASSLGFAGGSYNEQFFGPGTRLTVL.

The chain combines TRBV5-6 with TRBJ1-2; 11 nucleotides align to TRBD1. Looked up from germline, CDR1 is SGHDT and CDR2 is YYEEEE. Germline trimming cut 6 bases from V and 7 bases from J; bases unmatched to any gene: 8. The CDR3 runs to 14 residues. The CDR3, as DNA: TGTGCCAGCAACCCCGGACAGGGGGCGCGTGGCTACACCTTC. Translation gives CASNPGQGARGYTF.

The chain carries TRBV2 and TRBJ2-1; maybe TRBD1 (6 bases). V lost 7 bases, J lost 4 bases, and 11 bases lay in between. In germline, CDR1 is SNHLY, CDR2 FYNNEI. CDR3 length: 13 amino acids. CDR3 sequence (DNA): TGTGCCAGCACAGGACAGACTTACAATGAGCAGTTCTTC. This encodes CASTGQTYNEQFF.

This clone appeared a single time. This chain links TRBV3-1 (or the pseudogene TRBV3-2) with TRBJ2-7, with TRBD1 matching over 9 bases. Per germline, CDR1 LGHDT and CDR2 YNNKEL (reference sequence). This CDR3 contains 16 residues. J was trimmed by 3 bases and V by 0 bases; bases with no gene match: 6. The CDR3 protein is CASSQEFMDRGYEQYF. Here the CDR3 DNA reads TGTGCCAGCAGCCAAGAATTTATGGACAGGGGCTACGAGCAGTACTTC.

The rearrangement joins TRBV15 to TRBJ1-6; unclear D gene. Germline V gene sequence: CDR1 LNHNV, CDR2 YYDKDF (reference sequence). This CDR3 region has 14 residues. V was shortened by 0 bases and J by 9 bases, with 9 bases between the two germline ends. The CDR3 protein is CATSRDASRSPLHF. As DNA, the CDR3 is TGTGCCACCAGCAGAGATGCGTCCCGTTCACCCCTCCACTTT.

This chain connects TRBV5-1 to TRBJ2-2; 7 nucleotides match TRBD2. Germline values: CDR1 SGHRS, CDR2 YFSETQ. V dropped 0 bases and J dropped 6; count of bases not matched to a gene: 5. The CDR3 has 15 amino acids. The CDR3, as DNA: TGCGCCAGCAGCTTGGAAGGACGGGGGGCCGGGGAGCTGTTTTTT. It specifies CASSLEGRGAGELFF. The full variable domain, completed using reference TRBV5-1 and TRBJ2-2, is KAGVTQTPRYLIKTRGQQVTLSCSPISGHRSVSWYQQTPGQGLQFLFEYFSETQRNKGNFPGRFSGRQFSNSRSEMNVSTLELGDSALYLCASSLEGRGAGELFFGEGSRLTVL.

The genes are TRBV3-1 (or the pseudogene TRBV3-2) and TRBJ2-2; D possibly corresponds to TRBD1 (5 bases). V was clipped by 0 bases and J by 4 bases, with 15 bases between them. CDR1 is LGHDT and CDR2 is YNNKEL in the germline V gene (reference sequence). This CDR3 region has 17 residues. The CDR3 here is CASSQDRRPQGTGELFF. CDR3 sequence (DNA): TGTGCCAGCAGCCAAGATCGGCGCCCGCAGGGCACCGGGGAGCTGTTTTTT.

The V and J genes are TRBV28 and TRBJ2-7, with 13 bases fitting TRBD2. Germline CDR1 and CDR2: MDHEN and SYDVKM. The trim removed 6 bases at V and 2 bases at J, leaving 4 bases unmatched. This CDR3 is built from 15 residues. In nucleotides, the CDR3 is TGTGCCAGCAGACCCGGACTAGCGGGAGCCTACGAGCAGTACTTC. Translated: CASRPGLAGAYEQYF.

The rearrangement uses TRBV6-1 and TRBJ2-1; D call uncertain. CDR1 and CDR2 from the germline V gene are MNHNS and SASEGT. Trimming pared 2 bases from V and 7 bases from J, leaving 9 bases between. CDR3 size: 13 residues. CDR3 residues: CASSETLLNEQFF. The CDR3 bases are TGTGCCAGCAGTGAAACTCTTCTTAATGAGCAGTTCTTC.